Below, 14 T cell receptor beta chains from the same sample are listed, as sequenced in a study of CD8 T cells in ankylosing spondylitis. One entry per CDR3 protein results from TCRdb running MiXCR on the 5' RACE reads. Of around 90,000 distinct CDR3 sequences listed, more than 25% are singletons. Specimen: blood, either unsorted or a sorted T cell fraction (not recorded which). Receptor source: a male donor with ankylosing spondylitis or in good health (not recorded which).

Only a few counts were recorded for this clonotype. V is TRBV3-1 and J is TRBJ2-3; TRBD1 might be the D (5 bases). V lost 3 bases and J lost 4, with 11 bases in between. Per the germline V gene, CDR1 is LGHDT and CDR2 is YNNKEL (reference sequence). This CDR3 comprises 14 residues. CDR3 loop: CASSQGPRPDTQYF. In DNA, the CDR3 is TGTGCCAGCAGCCAGGGGCCCCGGCCAGATACGCAGTATTTT.

This clonotype was detected a few times. The chain has TRBV27 and TRBJ2-7; TRBD2 matches 7 bases. The J segment lost 2 bases and the V segment lost 3 bases, leaving 4 bases of the junction unmatched. CDR1 and CDR2 (germline): MNHEY, SMNVEV (reference sequence). The CDR3 has 14 residues. As DNA, the CDR3 is TGTGCCAGCAGTTTCGGCAGCGGGGCCTACGAGCAGTACTTC. Protein sequence: CASSFGSGAYEQYF.

The gene calls are TRBV5-1 and TRBJ2-7, with a tentative D call TRBD2 (6 bases). Germline V CDR1 and CDR2: SGHRS, YFSETQ. The CDR3 is 15 residues long. Trimming removed 0 bases from V and 3 bases from J, with 13 bases in between. The CDR3 DNA follows: TGCGCCAGCAGCTTGGGGTTCGGGGGAGGCTACGAGCAGTACGTC. The encoded protein is CASSLGFGGGYEQYV.

The V call is TRBV3-1, the J call TRBJ2-1, with 14 bases identical to TRBD2. V lost 3 bases and J lost 16; bases outside the gene matches: 11. Germline V lookup: CDR1 LGHDT, CDR2 YNNKEL (reference sequence). The CDR3 totals 15 residues. The CDR3 loop is CASSQEPGLAGEGFF. CDR3 DNA sequence: TGTGCCAGCAGCCAGGAACCGGGACTAGCGGGAGAGGGCTTCTTC.

The sample holds a few counts of this clonotype. The chain uses TRBV29-1 and TRBJ2-7; 8 nucleotides agree with TRBD1. Looked up from germline, CDR1 is SQVTM and CDR2 is ANQGSEA. This CDR3 has 15 amino acids. J lost 4 bases, V lost 6 bases, and 14 bases had no gene match. The CDR3 reads CSVHGQGQFYYEQYF. The CDR3 DNA sequence: TGCAGCGTGCATGGACAGGGCCAGTTCTATTACGAGCAGTACTTC.

The chain carries TRBV20-1 and TRBJ2-1; a weak D match, TRBD2 (6 bases). This CDR3 is 14 amino acids long. The germline V and J ends were trimmed by 3 bases and 10 bases, with 19 bases remaining between them. Per germline, CDR1 DFQATT and CDR2 SNEGSKA (reference sequence). The CDR3 spells CSARERVQAREQFF. The DNA for the CDR3 is TGCAGTGCTAGGGAGCGGGTCCAGGCCAGAGAGCAGTTCTTC.

The chain combines TRBV27 with TRBJ1-5; D gene ambiguous. This CDR3 has 15 amino acids. Germline CDR1 MNHEY, CDR2 SMNVEV (reference sequence). V dropped 3 bases and J dropped 0 bases, with 9 bases sitting between them. CDR3 loop: CASSFTFHSNQPQHF. The CDR3 DNA sequence: TGTGCCAGCAGTTTCACCTTCCATAGCAATCAGCCCCAGCATTTT.

The J gene is TRBJ2-7, the V gene TRBV12-3 or TRBV12-4, with TRBD2 matching over 7 bases. Germline trimming cut 2 bases from V and 2 bases from J; bases unmatched to any gene: 0. The CDR3 sequence is 13 residues long. This chain's CDR3 is CASSLRGAYEQYF. The CDR3 nucleotides read TGTGCCAGCAGTTTACGGGGGGCCTACGAGCAGTACTTC.

In this sample, this clonotype turned up a few times. This rearrangement joins TRBV6-1 to TRBJ2-1; D remains unclear. The V end was cut by 2 bases, the J end by 0 bases, with 11 bases between. CDR1 and CDR2 from the germline V gene are MNHNS and SASEGT. This CDR3 region has 16 residues. The CDR3 sequence is CASSEMGQISYNEQFF. The DNA of the CDR3 is TGTGCCAGCAGTGAAATGGGTCAGATCTCCTACAATGAGCAGTTCTTC.

Many counts were recorded for this clonotype. The genes are TRBV20-1 and TRBJ2-7; possible D gene TRBD2, 6 bases. Trimming cost V 3 bases and J 6 bases, with 12 bases left between them. Germline V gives CDR1 DFQATT, CDR2 SNEGSKA (reference sequence). The CDR3 runs 12 residues. The CDR3 spells CSARATSSEQYV. CDR3 in DNA: TGCAGTGCTAGGGCGACTAGTAGCGAGCAGTACGTC.

A few counts support this clonotype. Written as DNA, the CDR3 is TGCGCCAGCAGCTTGGACGATCCTCGGGAAAATGAGCAGTTCTTC. Residues: CASSLDDPRENEQFF. This sequence joins TRBV5-1 and TRBJ2-1, with a weak D call TRBD2 (5 bases). CDR1 is SGHRS and CDR2 is YFSETQ in the germline V gene. The CDR3 is made up of 15 amino acids. V was shortened by 0 bases and J by 7 bases, with 14 bases between the two germline ends. The entire variable domain, with the rest obtained from reference TRBV5-1 and TRBJ2-1, is as follows: KAGVTQTPRYLIKTRGQQVTLSCSPISGHRSVSWYQQTPGQGLQFLFEYFSETQRNKGNFPGRFSGRQFSNSRSEMNVSTLELGDSALYLCASSLDDPRENEQFFGPGTRLTVL.

The chain carries TRBV18 and TRBJ2-2; TRBD2 matches 13 bases. Trimming cost V 4 bases and J 11 bases; bases outside gene matches: 7. Germline-derived CDR1 and CDR2 are KGHSH and LQKENI. The CDR3 contains 15 residues. The CDR3 sequence is CASSRRTSGSFELFF. The DNA for the CDR3 is TGTGCCAGCTCACGACGGACTAGCGGGAGTTTCGAGCTGTTTTTT.

The CDR3 loop reads CASSIRGGLGNNEQFF. CDR3 nucleotide sequence: TGTGCCAGTAGTATAAGGGGGGGACTAGGAAACAATGAGCAGTTCTTC. The rearrangement joins TRBV19 to TRBJ2-1, with 8 positions matching TRBD2. After removal of 2 bases from V and 5 bases from J, the junction contained 8 bases not matched to a gene. Germline V CDR1 and CDR2: LNHDA, SQIVND (reference sequence). The CDR3 has 16 residues.

This sequence joins TRBV24-1 and TRBJ1-2; D may be TRBD1 (5 bases). Trimming cost V 4 bases and J 0 bases, with 8 bases left between them. Germline CDR1 KGHDR, CDR2 SFDVKD. The CDR3 loop spans 14 amino acids. The CDR3 bases are TGTGCCACCAGTGAGAGGGGAACTAACTATGGCTACACCTTC. Amino acids: CATSERGTNYGYTF.